The rows below give T cell receptor beta chains drawn from one sample of a study of post-analysis software for immune sequencing data. TCRdb re-called the PCR reads with MiXCR, one entry per CDR3 protein. The sample lists roughly 580,000 distinct CDR3 sequences; roughly 40% were seen once. Sequencing was done on a sample of blood. The receptor set was obtained from a girl aged 5 to 17 with multiple sclerosis. The CDR3 runs from the conserved cysteine through the conserved F or W. D genes are given only for firm matches. Size is stated for part of the rows, as once, few or many counts, or as a class when the clone is expanded.

clone_size	v_call	cdr3_length	d_call	j_call	cdr3_nt	cdr3_aa
few	TRBV2	13	NA	TRBJ1-2	TGTGCCAGCAGAGTACAGGGAGGCTATGGCTACACCTTC	CASRVQGGYGYTF
few	TRBV20-1	16	TRBD2	TRBJ2-3	TGCAGTGCTCCCGGACTAGCGGGGGGACCAGCAGATACGCAGTATTTT	CSAPGLAGGPADTQYF
few	TRBV12-3/TRBV12-4	13	NA	TRBJ1-2	TGTGCCAGTCAGGTTACACCTAACTATGGCTACACCTTC	CASQVTPNYGYTF
few	TRBV6-4	16	NA	TRBJ1-4	TGTGCCAGCAGTGGGAATTTCAGGGAGACTAATGAAAAACTGTTTTTT	CASSGNFRETNEKLFF
few	TRBV7-9	14	NA	TRBJ2-5	TGTGCCAGCAGCTTAGCGGCGAGAAGAGAGACCCAGTACTTC	CASSLAARRETQYF
NA	TRBV7-2	15	NA	TRBJ2-7	TGTGCCAGCAGCCTAGTGGGAGTGGCTGGGGTCGAGCAGTACTTC	CASSLVGVAGVEQYF
NA	TRBV7-9	15	NA	TRBJ2-5	TGTGCCAGCAGCTTAGAGGCAGGGCTGAGGGAGACCCAGTACTTC	CASSLEAGLRETQYF
few	TRBV24-1	16	TRBD1	TRBJ2-1	TGTGCCACCAGTGATTTCAGGCAGGGGGCTTACAATGAGCAGTTCTTC	CATSDFRQGAYNEQFF
once	TRBV7-2	15	NA	TRBJ2-7	TGTGCCAGCAGCTTCGATTGGACAGAGACCTACGAGCAGTACTTC	CASSFDWTETYEQYF
few	TRBV7-8	15	NA	TRBJ2-5	TGTGCCAGCAGCCCCATCGGGCTAGCCCAAGAGACCCAGTACTTC	CASSPIGLAQETQYF
few	TRBV6-5	12	NA	TRBJ2-5	TGTGCCAGTGGGACAAACCAAGAGACCCAGTACTTC	CASGTNQETQYF
NA	TRBV5-1	14	TRBD1	TRBJ1-2	TGCGCCAGCAGCTTGGACAGGGGGACCCATGGCTACACCTTC	CASSLDRGTHGYTF
few	TRBV9	12	NA	TRBJ1-2	TGTGCCAGCAGCGCCACATTCCATGGCTACACCTTC	CASSATFHGYTF
few	TRBV10-3	16	TRBD2	TRBJ2-1	TGTGCCATCAGTGAGGGGGGCGGGAGGTCCTACAATGAGCAGTTCTTC	CAISEGGGRSYNEQFF
NA	TRBV20-1	16	TRBD1	TRBJ2-1	TGCAGTGCCCCGGCTCGCCTCGACAGGGCAGATAATGAGCAGTTCTTC	CSAPARLDRADNEQFF
NA	TRBV5-1	17	TRBD1	TRBJ1-5	TGCGCCAGCAGCTTGGGGCCCGGACAGGACGCTAATCAGCCCCAGCATTTT	CASSLGPGQDANQPQHF
few	TRBV5-1	22	TRBD1	TRBJ2-6	TGCGCCAGCAGCTTCTACCTGGGGACAGGCCTCCCAAGGGCTACTGGGGCCAACGTCCTGACTTTC	CASSFYLGTGLPRATGANVLTF
once	TRBV6-1	15	NA	TRBJ1-4	TGTGCCAGCAGTGAATATCGGGGAACTAATGAAAAACTGTTTTTT	CASSEYRGTNEKLFF
NA	TRBV20-1	15	NA	TRBJ2-1	TGCAGTGCTAGAGATCCGGGGAACCCCTACAATGAGCAGTTCTTC	CSARDPGNPYNEQFF
NA	TRBV29-1	15	TRBD1	TRBJ2-3	TGCAGCACCTACAGGGGGTTGGGGCTAACAGATACGCAGTATTTT	CSTYRGLGLTDTQYF
NA	TRBV5-1	15	TRBD2	TRBJ2-7	TGCGCCAGCACCTCTGGCGGGGGGCGTTCAAACGAGCAGTACTTC	CASTSGGGRSNEQYF
NA	TRBV3-1	12	NA	TRBJ2-1	TGTGCCAGCAGCCCCTCGCCGTATGAGCAGTTCTTC	CASSPSPYEQFF
few	TRBV4-1	12	NA	TRBJ2-1	TGCGCCAGCAGTCCTGAAAGCAATGAGCAGTTCTTC	CASSPESNEQFF
few	TRBV24-1	17	NA	TRBJ1-2	TGTGCCACCAGTGATCGCGACACGGGACGGTTGGACTATGGCTACACCTTC	CATSDRDTGRLDYGYTF
NA	TRBV12-3/TRBV12-4	13	NA	TRBJ2-7	TGTGCCAGCAGGGGCAGGGGGGCGGGCGAGCAGTACTTC	CASRGRGAGEQYF
NA	TRBV5-1	12	NA	TRBJ2-7	TGCGCCAGCGGAGACTACAGGGACGTGCAGTACTTC	CASGDYRDVQYF
few	TRBV12-3/TRBV12-4	15	TRBD2	TRBJ2-7	TGTGCCAGCAGGTCCATTAGCGGGTCAACCTACGAGCAGTACTTC	CASRSISGSTYEQYF
NA	TRBV6-6	15	TRBD1	TRBJ2-7	TGTGCCAGCAGAGTCACCGGGACAGGGTCCAGCGAGCAGTACTTC	CASRVTGTGSSEQYF
few	TRBV12-3/TRBV12-4	17	NA	TRBJ2-5	TGTGCCAGCAGTCCGATTACCCCCTTGGTGAGCGGAGAGACCCAGTACTTC	CASSPITPLVSGETQYF
many	TRBV27	15	NA	TRBJ2-3	TGTGCCAGCAGTTTAAACAGGGTTAGCACAGATACGCAGTATTTT	CASSLNRVSTDTQYF
few	TRBV29-1	12	NA	TRBJ2-1	TGCAGCGTTGAAGGGGGTCTCGATGAGCAGTTCTTC	CSVEGGLDEQFF
NA	TRBV5-1	11	NA	TRBJ2-1	TGCGCCAGCAGCTTGGATGCAGGGCAGTTCTTC	CASSLDAGQFF
few	TRBV6-6	13	TRBD1	TRBJ1-2	TGTGCCAGCAGCCACAAGACAGGGGACGGCTACACCTTC	CASSHKTGDGYTF
few	TRBV7-6	14	TRBD2	TRBJ2-7	TGTGCCAGCAGTACCATAGCGGGAGGGCTTGAGCAGTACTTC	CASSTIAGGLEQYF
NA	TRBV12-3/TRBV12-4	17	NA	TRBJ2-7	TGTGCCAGCAGTTTAGGACCCCAGGGGTATAAATCCTACGAGCAGTACTTC	CASSLGPQGYKSYEQYF
NA	TRBV5-1	14	NA	TRBJ1-2	TGCGCCAGCAGCGTGGACAGCCGGACGGGTGGCTACACCTTC	CASSVDSRTGGYTF
NA	TRBV6-6	17	TRBD2	TRBJ2-1	TGTGCCAGCAGTTACGGGGCTAGCGGGAGGGCTTACAATGAGCAGTTCTTC	CASSYGASGRAYNEQFF
NA	TRBV12-3/TRBV12-4	16	TRBD1	TRBJ1-2	TGTGCCAGCAGTTTTAACGCCGGGACAGGGTTTGGCGGCTACACCTTC	CASSFNAGTGFGGYTF
few	TRBV6-2/TRBV6-3	15	TRBD2	TRBJ2-3	TGTGCCAGCAGCTATCTAGCGGCTAGCACAGATACGCAGTATTTT	CASSYLAASTDTQYF
many	TRBV7-9	12	NA	TRBJ1-2	TGTGCCAGCACCGAGAGGGGGGACGGCTACACCTTC	CASTERGDGYTF